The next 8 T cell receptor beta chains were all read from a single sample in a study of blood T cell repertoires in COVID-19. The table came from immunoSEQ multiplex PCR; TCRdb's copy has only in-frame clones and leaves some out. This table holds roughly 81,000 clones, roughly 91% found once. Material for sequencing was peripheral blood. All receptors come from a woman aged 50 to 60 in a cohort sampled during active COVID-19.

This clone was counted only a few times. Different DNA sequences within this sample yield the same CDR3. The CDR3 DNA reads as TGCGCCAGCAGCTTGGCCCCGGGGGACGGTGGGGCCAACGTCCTGACTTTC. Translated, it gives CASSLAPGDGGANVLTF. This sequence joins TRBV5-1 and TRBJ2-6; a weak D match, TRBD2 (6 bases). Germline CDR1 is SGHRS and CDR2 is YFSETQ. With 0 bases removed from V and 3 bases from J, the gap between germline ends came to 13 bases. The CDR3 consists of 17 residues. Full variable domain (remainder filled in from reference TRBV5-1 and TRBJ2-6): KAGVTQTPRYLIKTRGQQVTLSCSPISGHRSVSWYQQTPGQGLQFLFEYFSETQRNKGNFPGRFSGRQFSNSRSEMNVSTLELGDSALYLCASSLAPGDGGANVLTFGAGSRLTVL.

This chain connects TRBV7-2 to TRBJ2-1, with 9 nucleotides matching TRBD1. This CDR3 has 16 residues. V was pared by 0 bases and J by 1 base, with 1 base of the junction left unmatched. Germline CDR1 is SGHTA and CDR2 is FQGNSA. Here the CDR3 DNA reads TGTGCCAGCAGCTTAGCCGGGACAGGGTCCTACAATGAGCAGTTCTTC. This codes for CASSLAGTGSYNEQFF.

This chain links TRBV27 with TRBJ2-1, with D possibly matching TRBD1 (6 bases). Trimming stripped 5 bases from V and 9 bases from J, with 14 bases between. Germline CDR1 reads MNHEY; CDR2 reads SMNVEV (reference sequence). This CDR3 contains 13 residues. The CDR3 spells CASSPFQGGEQFF. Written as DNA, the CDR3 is TGTGCCAGCAGTCCCTTTCAAGGGGGTGAGCAGTTCTTC.

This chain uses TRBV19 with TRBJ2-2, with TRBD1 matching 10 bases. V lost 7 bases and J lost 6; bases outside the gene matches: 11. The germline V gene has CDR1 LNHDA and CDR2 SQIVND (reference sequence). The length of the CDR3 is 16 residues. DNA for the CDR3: TGTGCCAGTACCCCCGGGACAGGGGCTCAGGCCGGGGAGCTGTTTTTT. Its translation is CASTPGTGAQAGELFF.

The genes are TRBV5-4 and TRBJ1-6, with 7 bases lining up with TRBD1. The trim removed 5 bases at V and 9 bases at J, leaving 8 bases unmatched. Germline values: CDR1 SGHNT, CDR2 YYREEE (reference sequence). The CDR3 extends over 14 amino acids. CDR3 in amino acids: CASRGQGGISPLHF. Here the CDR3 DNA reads TGTGCCAGCAGAGGTCAGGGGGGTATTTCACCCCTCCACTTT.

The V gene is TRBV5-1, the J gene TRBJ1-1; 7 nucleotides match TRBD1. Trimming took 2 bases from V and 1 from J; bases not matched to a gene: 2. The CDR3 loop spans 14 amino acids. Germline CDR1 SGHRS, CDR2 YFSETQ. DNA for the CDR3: TGCGCCAGCAGCTTAGACAGGGCGAACACTGAAGCTTTCTTT. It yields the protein CASSLDRANTEAFF.

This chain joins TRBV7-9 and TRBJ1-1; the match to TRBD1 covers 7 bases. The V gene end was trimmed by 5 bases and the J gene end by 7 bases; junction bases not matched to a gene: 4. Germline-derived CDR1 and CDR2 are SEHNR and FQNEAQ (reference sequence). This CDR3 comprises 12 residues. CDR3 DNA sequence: TGTGCCAGCAGCCCCGGGACAGATGAAGCTTTCTTT. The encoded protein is CASSPGTDEAFF.

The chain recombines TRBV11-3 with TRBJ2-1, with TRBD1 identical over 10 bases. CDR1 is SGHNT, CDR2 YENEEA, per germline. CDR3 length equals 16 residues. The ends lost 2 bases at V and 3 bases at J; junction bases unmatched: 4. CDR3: CASSLRDRGGYNEQFF. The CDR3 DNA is TGTGCCAGCAGCTTAAGGGACAGGGGAGGCTACAATGAGCAGTTCTTC.